The 11 T cell receptor beta chains in this list originate from one sample, sequenced in a study of blood T cell repertoires in COVID-19. Measured with immunoSEQ multiplex PCR; TCRdb has only the in-frame clones, and not every one. The table records some 200,000 clones, about 90% of them present only once. Sequencing was performed on peripheral blood. The receptors were sampled from a man younger than 35 with active or convalescent COVID-19.

The rearrangement links TRBV10-3 to TRBJ1-4; TRBD1 matches at 8 bases. V lost 2 bases and J lost 10; bases outside the gene matches: 6. Germline assignment: CDR1 ENHRY and CDR2 SYGVKD. The CDR3 contains 14 residues. The CDR3 DNA reads as TGTGCCATCAGTGAGCGGACAGGGACGGCAAAACTGTTTTTT. It yields the protein CAISERTGTAKLFF.

The V call is TRBV29-1, the J call TRBJ2-7; 11 positions match TRBD1. Trimming took 3 bases from V and 4 from J; bases not matched to a gene: 11. Germline V gene data show CDR1 as SQVTM and CDR2 as ANQGSEA. The CDR3 extends over 16 amino acids. The chain's CDR3 is CSVDGVPGQGDYEQYF. The CDR3 nucleotides are TGCAGCGTTGATGGAGTCCCGGGACAGGGGGATTACGAGCAGTACTTC.

This clone was counted a single time. The rearrangement joins TRBV5-4 to TRBJ1-1; D call uncertain. CDR1 is SGHNT and CDR2 is YYREEE in the germline V gene (reference sequence). The CDR3 runs 14 residues. With 0 bases removed from V and 5 bases from J, the gap between germline ends came to 11 bases. The CDR3: CASSLELTGTEAFF. The DNA of the CDR3 is TGTGCCAGCAGCTTGGAACTAACGGGGACTGAAGCTTTCTTT.

The chain has TRBV4-3 and TRBJ2-5; 10 bases match TRBD2. The V gene's germline CDR1 is LGHNA and CDR2 YSLEER. J gave up 0 bases and V 0 bases, and 10 bases lay outside the gene matches. The CDR3 covers 19 residues. In DNA, the CDR3 is TGCGCCAGCAGCCAAGATCTTTCGGCAGCGGGAGGGTACCAAGAGACCCAGTACTTC. It yields the protein CASSQDLSAAGGYQETQYF.

The chain joins TRBV5-1 to TRBJ2-3, with 15 bases identical to TRBD2. Germline CDR1 reads SGHRS; CDR2 reads YFSETQ. This CDR3 has 16 residues. The V and J ends lost 4 bases and 6 bases, in that order; junction bases with no gene match: 6. CDR3 protein: CASSPGTSGRWDTQYF. In nucleotides, the CDR3 is TGCGCCAGCAGCCCTGGGACTAGCGGGAGGTGGGATACGCAGTATTTT. The complete variable domain, with remaining parts taken from reference TRBV5-1 and TRBJ2-3, reads KAGVTQTPRYLIKTRGQQVTLSCSPISGHRSVSWYQQTPGQGLQFLFEYFSETQRNKGNFPGRFSGRQFSNSRSEMNVSTLELGDSALYLCASSPGTSGRWDTQYFGPGTRLTVL.

V is TRBV7-9 and J is TRBJ2-7; 8 nucleotides align to TRBD2. From germline, CDR1 is SEHNR and CDR2 FQNEAQ (reference sequence). Germline trimming cut 2 bases from V and 3 bases from J; bases unmatched to any gene: 18. CDR3 length: 19 amino acids. This CDR3 reads CASSLLPRSGSWGNYEQYF. CDR3 nucleotide sequence: TGTGCCAGCAGCTTACTTCCCCGGAGCGGGAGCTGGGGAAACTACGAGCAGTACTTC.

The chain is built from TRBV6-5 and TRBJ2-7; a weak D match, TRBD1 (5 bases). The V end was cut by 6 bases, the J end by 2 bases, with 8 bases between. CDR3 length: 12 amino acids. Germline assignment: CDR1 MNHEY and CDR2 SVGAGI. Here the CDR3 reads CASRHRPYEQYF. CDR3 DNA sequence: TGTGCCAGCAGGCACAGGCCCTACGAGCAGTACTTC.

V gene TRBV5-1 combines with J gene TRBJ2-7; D uncertain. Trimming shortened V by 0 bases and J by 3 bases, and 10 bases separated the two germline ends. Germline loops: CDR1 SGHRS, CDR2 YFSETQ. This CDR3 comprises 14 residues. Written as DNA, the CDR3 is TGCGCCAGCAGCTTGGGTCCCGGGTACTACGAGCAGTACTTC. It yields the protein CASSLGPGYYEQYF.

The gene calls are TRBV2 and TRBJ1-4, with a weak D call TRBD1 (5 bases). The ends were cut back, 6 bases at V and 0 bases at J, with 11 bases in the middle. The CDR3 sequence is 15 residues long. The germline V gene encodes CDR1 SNHLY and CDR2 FYNNEI. The CDR3 protein is CASRGWTPTNEKLFF. The CDR3 nucleotides are TGTGCCAGCAGGGGATGGACACCAACTAATGAAAAACTGTTTTTT. The entire variable domain, with the rest obtained from reference TRBV2 and TRBJ1-4, is as follows: EPEVTQTPSHQVTQMGQEVILRCVPISNHLYFYWYRQILGQKVEFLVSFYNNEISEKSEIFDDQFSVERPDGSNFTLKIRSTKLEDSAMYFCASRGWTPTNEKLFFGSGTQLSVL.

The CDR3 protein is CASSLGAGSYEQYF. CDR3 coding DNA: TGTGCCAGCAGCTTAGGGGCAGGGTCCTACGAGCAGTACTTC. The V call is TRBV11-2, the J call TRBJ2-7; maybe TRBD1 (5 bases). Trimming took off 1 base at V and 1 base at J, with 8 bases between the two ends. The germline CDR1 and CDR2 sequences are SGHAT and FQNNGV. The CDR3 runs to 14 residues. Combining the CDR3 with reference TRBV11-2 and TRBJ2-7 gives the whole variable domain EAGVAQSPRYKIIEKRQSVAFWCNPISGHATLYWYQQILGQGPKLLIQFQNNGVVDDSQLPKDRFSAERLKGVDSTLKIQPAKLEDSAVYLCASSLGAGSYEQYFGPGTRLTVT.

This clone came up once. V gene TRBV30 combines with J gene TRBJ1-1; D uncertain. Germline assignment: CDR1 GTSNPN and CDR2 SVGIG (reference sequence). V lost 8 bases to trimming and J lost 3 bases, with 13 bases between them. The CDR3 consists of 12 residues. The CDR3 protein is CAQTRSHTEAFF. The DNA of the CDR3 is TGTGCCCAAACCCGCAGTCACACTGAAGCTTTCTTT.